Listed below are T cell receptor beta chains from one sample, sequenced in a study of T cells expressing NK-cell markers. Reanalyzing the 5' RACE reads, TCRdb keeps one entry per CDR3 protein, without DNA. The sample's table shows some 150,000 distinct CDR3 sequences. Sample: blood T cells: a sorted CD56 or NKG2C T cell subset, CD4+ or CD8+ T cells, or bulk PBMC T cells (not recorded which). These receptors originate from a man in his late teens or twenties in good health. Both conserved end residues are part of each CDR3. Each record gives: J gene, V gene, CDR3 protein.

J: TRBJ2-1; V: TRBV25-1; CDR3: CASSEGYNEQFF
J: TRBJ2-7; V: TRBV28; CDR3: CASSPEPGLIYEQYF
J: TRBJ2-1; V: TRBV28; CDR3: CASSYNAMTGTGVPEQFF
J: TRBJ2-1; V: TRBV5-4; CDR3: CASSLDLGQGIDNEQFF
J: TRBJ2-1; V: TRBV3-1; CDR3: CASSQDGTLAEYNEQFF
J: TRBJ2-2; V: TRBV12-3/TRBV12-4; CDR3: CASSFGVSLNTGELFF
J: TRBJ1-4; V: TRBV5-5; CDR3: CASIPGQGLDLREKLFF
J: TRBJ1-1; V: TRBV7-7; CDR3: CASSVLGGAFF
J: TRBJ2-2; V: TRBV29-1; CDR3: CSVWEGTSGNTGELFF
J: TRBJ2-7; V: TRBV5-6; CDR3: CASSRGRDSYEQYF
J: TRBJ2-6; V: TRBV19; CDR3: CASTPGLGNVLTF
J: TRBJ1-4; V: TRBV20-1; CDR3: CSASSQATTNEKLFF
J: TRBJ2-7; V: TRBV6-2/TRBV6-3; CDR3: CASSFTSGSGNEQYF
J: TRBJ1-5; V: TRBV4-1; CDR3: CASSQLGGYNQPQHF
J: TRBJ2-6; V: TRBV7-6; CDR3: CASSYELSGANVLTF
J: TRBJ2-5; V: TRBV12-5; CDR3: CASGSRSGSQETQYF
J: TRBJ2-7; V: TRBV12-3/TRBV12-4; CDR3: CASSPLFDGPYEQYF
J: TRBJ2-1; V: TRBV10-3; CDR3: CAIRGIDHALNNEQFF
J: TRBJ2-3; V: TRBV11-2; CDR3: CASSDRDRGSDTQYF
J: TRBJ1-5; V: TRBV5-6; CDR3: CASSRRDRRQPQHF
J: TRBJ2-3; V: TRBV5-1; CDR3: CASSDGGGFLADTQYF
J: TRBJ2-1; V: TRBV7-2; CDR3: CASSLGRLPGLAGSNEQFF
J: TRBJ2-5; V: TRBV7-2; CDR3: CASSLGTPVQETQYF
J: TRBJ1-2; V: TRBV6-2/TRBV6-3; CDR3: CASRTERVYYGYTF
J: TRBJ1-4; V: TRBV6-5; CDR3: CASSYPQDRGPEKLFF
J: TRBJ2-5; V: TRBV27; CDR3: CASRSYRWGQETQYF
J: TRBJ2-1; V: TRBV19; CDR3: CASSIGWGSYNEQFF
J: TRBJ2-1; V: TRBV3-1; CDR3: CASSQEGTGEDNEQFF
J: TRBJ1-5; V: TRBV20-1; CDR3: CSAPEGGGNQPQHF
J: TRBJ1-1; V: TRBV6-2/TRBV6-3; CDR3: CASLRGNTEAFF
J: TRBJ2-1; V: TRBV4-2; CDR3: CASSQEERIWGQSNEQFF
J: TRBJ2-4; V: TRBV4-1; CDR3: CASSQENSSGRQYF
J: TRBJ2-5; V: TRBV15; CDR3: CATRIPGTGGKETQYF
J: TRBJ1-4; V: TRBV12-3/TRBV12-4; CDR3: CASSSSDGYFPGQLFF
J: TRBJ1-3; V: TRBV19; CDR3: CASSIGQFSGNTIYF
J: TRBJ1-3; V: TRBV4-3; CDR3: CASSYAGGRYF
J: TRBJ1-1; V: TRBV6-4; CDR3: CASSEGTGGTEAFF
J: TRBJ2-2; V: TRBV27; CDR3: CATRGPNTGELFF
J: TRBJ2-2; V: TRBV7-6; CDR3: CASSPLGQLNTGELFF
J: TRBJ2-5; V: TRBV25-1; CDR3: CASSGTGGKGLETQYF
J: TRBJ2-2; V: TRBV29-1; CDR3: CSVPANTGELFF